Shown below are 13 T cell receptor beta chains from a single sample sequenced in a study of blood T cells in healthy people across ages. The use of a sample-barcoded 5' primer and a J-beta primer mix characterized a second PCR of roughly 7 to 12 cycles. Using its own MiXCR run on the 5' RACE reads, TCRdb lists one record per CDR3 protein. Of 1.5 million or so distinct CDR3 sequences listed, about 42% are singletons. What was sequenced was blood. The receptor source for this set is a woman aged 18-35 years in good health.

This chain joins TRBV21-1 and TRBJ1-2; the DNA was not compared with TRBD1, the D call given in the table. TRBV21-1 is a known pseudogene. The CDR3 totals 17 residues. The CDR3 DNA follows: TGTGCCAGCAGCCCACTGAAGAGGGGCCGACCTCTCGTGGGCTACACCTTC. Translated, it gives CASSPLKRGRPLVGYTF.

V gene TRBV10-3 combines with J gene TRBJ2-1; 12 nucleotides align to TRBD2. CDR3 length: 13 residues. Per the germline V gene, CDR1 is ENHRY and CDR2 is SYGVKD. J was trimmed by 15 bases and V by 0 bases; bases with no gene match: 3. CDR3 in amino acids: CAISESTSGSGFF. In nucleotides, the CDR3 is TGTGCCATCAGTGAGTCGACTAGCGGGAGTGGGTTCTTC.

This clonotype was observed a few times. The chain carries TRBV12-3 or TRBV12-4 and TRBJ2-5, with D unclear. Between the trimmed V and J ends, which lost 2 bases and 0 bases, there was a span of 7 bases. The CDR3 spans 14 residues. This CDR3 reads CASSLWQDQETQYF. The CDR3 nucleotides read TGTGCCAGCAGTTTATGGCAGGACCAAGAGACCCAGTACTTC.

Here the CDR3 DNA reads TGTGCCATCAGTGGACTGGCCTACGAGCAGTACTTC. It encodes CAISGLAYEQYF. This chain links TRBV10-3 with TRBJ2-7; D not certain. V was pared by 4 bases and J by 2 bases, with 6 bases between. The CDR3 extends over 12 amino acids. Germline V lookup: CDR1 ENHRY, CDR2 SYGVKD.

The CDR3 is CALRGTGTDTQYF. In DNA, the CDR3 is TGTGCCTTACGGGGGACCGGCACAGATACGCAGTATTTT. This chain links TRBV6-2 or TRBV6-3 with TRBJ2-3, with a tentative D call TRBD2 (6 bases). The V gene lost 11 bases and the J gene lost 1 base, with 13 bases spanning the gap. The CDR3 covers 13 residues. CDR1 is MNHEY, CDR2 SVGEGT, per germline.

The chain employs TRBV21-1 and TRBJ2-3. TRBV21-1 constitutes a pseudogene. The CDR3 runs 14 residues. Here the CDR3 DNA reads TGTGCCAGCAGCAAAGAAGGCAACACAGATACGCAGTATTTT. Translating it yields CASSKEGNTDTQYF.

This clonotype was counted at least ten times. The gene calls are TRBV7-3 and TRBJ2-1; the match to TRBD2 covers 7 bases. Germline CDR1 and CDR2: SGHTA and FQGTGA. The CDR3 extends over 15 amino acids. V gave up 6 bases and J gave up 0 bases; unmatched junction bases: 5. In DNA form, the CDR3 reads TGTGCCAGCAGGGAGAGCGGGGCCTCCTACAATGAGCAGTTCTTC. This translates into CASRESGASYNEQFF.

This clonotype was seen only a few times. The rearrangement uses TRBV5-1 and TRBJ2-1; 10 bases agree with TRBD2. The CDR3 covers 16 residues. Germline trimming cut 7 bases from V and 2 bases from J; bases unmatched to any gene: 9. The germline gives CDR1 SGHRS, CDR2 YFSETQ. The CDR3 DNA follows: TGCGCCAGCGCTGCTGCACTAGCGGGGCCCTACAATGAGCAGTTCTTC. It translates to CASAAALAGPYNEQFF.

In its sample, this clonotype was seen a few times. This rearrangement joins TRBV6-6 to TRBJ2-5; 7 bases map to TRBD2. The CDR3 loop spans 14 amino acids. Germline loops: CDR1 MNHNY, CDR2 SVGAGI (reference sequence). J gave up 5 bases and V 0 bases, and 3 bases lay outside the gene matches. CDR3: CASSYSGGEETQYF. CDR3 coding DNA: TGTGCCAGCAGTTACTCGGGGGGGGAGGAGACCCAGTACTTC.

Only a few counts were recorded for this clonotype. The chain links TRBV7-2 to TRBJ2-5, with 9 bases lining up with TRBD2. The CDR3 runs to 17 residues. Per germline, CDR1 SGHTA and CDR2 FQGNSA. The ends lost 1 base at V and 4 bases at J; junction bases unmatched: 10. DNA of the CDR3: TGTGCCAGCAGCTTAGATTCCGCGGGAGGGTGGGGAGAGACCCAGTACTTC. Residues: CASSLDSAGGWGETQYF.

This clonotype was counted ten times or more. V gene TRBV20-1 combines with J gene TRBJ1-1, with D unresolved. V shed 7 bases and J shed 3 bases, with 12 bases lying between them. The germline V gene has CDR1 DFQATT and CDR2 SNEGSKA (reference sequence). This CDR3 region has 12 residues. Here the CDR3 reads CSGKRMDTEAFF. In DNA, the CDR3 is TGCAGTGGAAAAAGGATGGACACTGAAGCTTTCTTT.

DNA for the CDR3: TGTGCCAGCAGCGCCTCAGGATGGACAGGGTTGGGCTACACCTTC. Translated: CASSASGWTGLGYTF. V usage is TRBV11-2 and J usage is TRBJ1-2; TRBD1 matches 8 bases. This CDR3 has 15 residues. Germline CDR1 and CDR2: SGHAT and FQNNGV. V dropped 5 bases and J dropped 8; count of bases not matched to a gene: 13.

The chain links TRBV6-5 to TRBJ2-3, with 13 bases identical to TRBD2. Germline values: CDR1 MNHEY, CDR2 SVGAGI. J gave up 4 bases and V 6 bases, and 7 bases lay outside the gene matches. The CDR3 is 16 amino acids. The DNA of the CDR3 is TGTGCCAGCAGCGTTACTAGCGGGGGGGCCTCAGATACGCAGTATTTT. Translated, it gives CASSVTSGGASDTQYF.